This T cell receptor beta chain originates from a study of shared clonotypes between healthy human individuals. Looking at the study overall: CD8 memory received one plate per donor, CD8 naive two, CD4 memory three and CD4 naive three. Broader study findings: A small donor pool kept down the genetic and exposure-history diversity that was represented. Richness estimates generally favored naive over memory subsets. Of the naive CD4 clonotypes, roughly 5% were shared across a handful of donors.

The data were produced by immunoSEQ multiplex PCR, yet TCRdb's version contains in-frame clones alone and is incomplete. This repertoire shows some 2.1 million clones, 90% to 95% found once; its top ten account for around 1.7%. CD45RO-negative CD8 cells positively selected for CCR7 made up the naive population, which excluded terminally differentiated effector memory CD45RA+ cells. From germline, CDR1 is MNHNS and CDR2 SASEGT. This CDR3 region has 14 residues. Trimming removed 8 bases at V and 6 bases at J, with 18 bases between. In the case of this clone: Its specificity is not known.

The sequenced material came from naive CD8+ T cells from PBMCs. This clonotype was obtained from a young man in good health. Some clones in this sample may be carry-over from other donors' samples. The chain recombines TRBV6-1 with TRBJ2-3; unclear D gene. The CDR3 region has the DNA TGTGCCAGCTACGACACCGAAAGTTTGGATACGCAGTATTTT. Protein: CASYDTESLDTQYF.